These 24 T cell receptor beta chains originate from one sample sequenced in a study of monozygotic twins with inflammatory bowel disease. TCRdb reprocessed the 5' RACE reads and stores each CDR3 protein as one record, lacking DNA. The sample totals over 110,000 distinct CDR3 sequences. The sample comprised blood. The source is a human donor with ulcerative colitis or Crohn's disease, or a healthy co-twin of an affected twin (not recorded which).

The gene calls are TRBV28 and TRBJ2-5; TCRdb reports TRBD1, a call that lacks DNA to check it against. CDR3 size: 17 residues. CDR1 is MDHEN, CDR2 SYDVKM, per germline. This CDR3 reads CASGGGDFSRFQETQYF.

The V gene is TRBV12-3 or TRBV12-4, the J gene TRBJ2-3; TCRdb indicates TRBD2, and absent DNA this call remains unverified. The CDR3 sequence is 15 residues long. This CDR3 reads CASSPSGGMSDTQYF.

The V call is TRBV5-1, the J call TRBJ2-1. The CDR3 spans 12 residues. Germline V gene lookup returns CDR1 SGHRS and CDR2 YFSETQ. The CDR3 protein is CASSSELNEQFF.

The chain carries TRBV6-1 and TRBJ1-2; TCRdb proposes TRBD1, but this gene call is untestable without DNA. The CDR3 is 18 amino acids. The V gene's germline CDR1 is MNHNS and CDR2 SASEGT. CDR3: CASSLIPGTGIGNYGYTF.

V gene TRBV4-3 combines with J gene TRBJ2-7. Germline V gene data show CDR1 as LGHNA and CDR2 as YSLEER. The CDR3 totals 14 residues. The CDR3 loop reads CASSQIGALYEQYF.

CDR3 region: CASSSSPVRGKNIQYF. This chain links TRBV7-2 with TRBJ2-4; TCRdb's D gene call, TRBD1, goes unchecked for lack of DNA. The CDR3 loop spans 16 amino acids. The V gene's germline CDR1 is SGHTA and CDR2 FQGNSA.

The genes are TRBV5-1 and TRBJ2-2; TCRdb proposes TRBD1, but this gene call is untestable without DNA. Germline CDR1 reads SGHRS; CDR2 reads YFSETQ. This CDR3 has 16 amino acids. CDR3 protein: CASSGSGTANTGELFF. Full variable domain (remainder filled in from reference TRBV5-1 and TRBJ2-2): KAGVTQTPRYLIKTRGQQVTLSCSPISGHRSVSWYQQTPGQGLQFLFEYFSETQRNKGNFPGRFSGRQFSNSRSEMNVSTLELGDSALYLCASSGSGTANTGELFFGEGSRLTVL.

The rearrangement uses TRBV7-3 and TRBJ2-7; TCRdb proposes TRBD1, but this gene call is untestable without DNA. CDR1 is SGHTA and CDR2 is FQGTGA in the germline V gene. The CDR3 covers 15 residues. This CDR3 reads CASSTRQDNSYEQYF.

This chain's CDR3 is CASSYSKGTSGPTDTQYF. The J gene is TRBJ2-3, the V gene TRBV6-5; TCRdb returns TRBD2, unconfirmable since there is no DNA. This CDR3 contains 18 residues. Germline V gives CDR1 MNHEY, CDR2 SVGAGI.

The chain joins TRBV5-1 to TRBJ2-1; the TRBD1 assignment by TCRdb is unverifiable without DNA. The CDR3 covers 14 residues. Germline CDR1 is SGHRS and CDR2 is YFSETQ. This CDR3 reads CASSLVSGSNEQFF.

J is TRBJ1-1 and V is TRBV5-1; as DNA is missing, the TRBD1 call by TCRdb cannot be tested. CDR1 is SGHRS, CDR2 YFSETQ, per germline. This CDR3 region has 15 residues. The CDR3 reads CASSLNGQLNTEAFF.

The rearrangement uses TRBV7-9 and TRBJ2-3; checking the TCRdb D call of TRBD2 is not possible without DNA. The CDR3 is made up of 16 amino acids. Germline V CDR1 and CDR2: SEHNR, FQNEAQ (reference sequence). CDR3 amino acids: CASSFSSWRETDTQYF. Combining the CDR3 with reference TRBV7-9 and TRBJ2-3 gives the whole variable domain DTGVSQNPRHKITKRGQNVTFRCDPISEHNRLYWYRQTLGQGPEFLTYFQNEAQLEKSRLLSDRFSAERPKGSFSTLEIQRTEQGDSAMYLCASSFSSWRETDTQYFGPGTRLTVL.

This sequence joins TRBV4-2 and TRBJ1-1. Germline-derived CDR1 and CDR2 are LGHNA and YNFKEQ. The length of the CDR3 is 15 residues. CDR3: CASSQDVSVDTEAFF.

The rearrangement links TRBV5-4 to TRBJ2-1; the D call of TRBD1 rests on TCRdb alone, since no DNA is present to check it. Germline V gene sequence: CDR1 SGHNT, CDR2 YYREEE (reference sequence). The CDR3 consists of 13 residues. The CDR3 region is CASSLRARFEQFF.

This rearrangement joins TRBV7-9 to TRBJ2-1; the TCRdb call, TRBD2, lacks DNA for checking. Germline CDR1 is SEHNR and CDR2 is FQNEAQ (reference sequence). The CDR3 is 16 amino acids. The CDR3 loop reads CASSLFALAAHNEQFF.

This CDR3 reads CASSTGQTFGETQYF. The chain uses TRBV11-3 and TRBJ2-5; the TCRdb call, TRBD1, lacks DNA for checking. The CDR3 spans 15 residues. Germline CDR1 and CDR2: SGHNT and YENEEA.

V usage is TRBV5-1 and J usage is TRBJ2-2; lacking DNA, the TRBD2 call made by TCRdb goes unchecked. The CDR3 extends over 17 amino acids. Germline CDR1 reads SGHRS; CDR2 reads YFSETQ. CDR3 protein: CASSLALVGVNTGELFF.

The chain joins TRBV7-2 to TRBJ2-3; TCRdb selects TRBD2, and the lack of DNA leaves this call unchecked. This CDR3 region has 16 residues. Germline CDR1 reads SGHTA; CDR2 reads FQGNSA. This CDR3 is CASSPQGLAGTDTQYF.

The chain carries TRBV5-1 and TRBJ2-1. Germline CDR1 SGHRS, CDR2 YFSETQ. The CDR3 is 14 amino acids. The CDR3 loop reads CASSLEIPYNEQFF.

CDR3: CAWSVQVTQYF. The chain combines TRBV30 with TRBJ2-5. The germline V gene has CDR1 GTSNPN and CDR2 SVGIG (reference sequence). This CDR3 spans 11 amino acids. Based on the CDR3 plus reference TRBV30 and TRBJ2-5, the full variable domain is SQTIHQWPATLVQPVGSPLSLECTVEGTSNPNLYWYRQAAGRGLQLLFYSVGIGQISSEVPQNLSASRPQDRQFILSSKKLLLSDSGFYLCAWSVQVTQYFGPGTRLLVL.

CDR3 protein: CSARFFGSQTYEQYF. This chain joins TRBV20-1 and TRBJ2-7. Germline V gives CDR1 DFQATT, CDR2 SNEGSKA (reference sequence). This CDR3 contains 15 residues.

This chain links TRBV6-5 with TRBJ2-7. CDR1 is MNHEY, CDR2 SVGAGI, per germline. There are 14 residues in the CDR3. The chain's CDR3 is CASSYHRTTYEQYF.

This chain uses TRBV20-1 with TRBJ2-7; TCRdb indicates TRBD2, and absent DNA this call remains unverified. The CDR3 covers 15 residues. CDR1 and CDR2 from the germline V gene are DFQATT and SNEGSKA (reference sequence). The CDR3 loop is CSARGRAGDSYEQYF.

This sequence joins TRBV20-1 and TRBJ1-3. The CDR3 has 14 amino acids. Germline V gene data show CDR1 as DFQATT and CDR2 as SNEGSKA (reference sequence). CDR3 region: CSALILFSGNTIYF.